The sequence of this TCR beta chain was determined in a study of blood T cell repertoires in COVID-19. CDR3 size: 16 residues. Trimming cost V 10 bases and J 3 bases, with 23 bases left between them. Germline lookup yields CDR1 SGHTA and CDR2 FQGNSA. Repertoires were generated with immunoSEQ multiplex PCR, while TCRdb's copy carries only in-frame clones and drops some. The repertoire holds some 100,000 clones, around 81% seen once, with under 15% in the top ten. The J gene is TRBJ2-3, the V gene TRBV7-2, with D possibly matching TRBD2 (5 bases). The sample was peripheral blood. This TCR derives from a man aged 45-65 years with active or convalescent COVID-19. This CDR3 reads CATNRRTQYFTDTQYF. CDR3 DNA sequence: TGTGCCACCAACCGCAGGACTCAGTATTTTACAGATACGCAGTATTTT.